This T cell receptor beta chain was captured by sequencing in a study of cytomegalovirus exposure and HLA in healthy donors. Notes on the study in general: Rarity marked most TCR sequences, yet some public TCRs occurred in many donors. In vitro checks showed that a few CMV-associated chains really do target CMV antigens.

Here immunoSEQ multiplex PCR was the method, and the copy in TCRdb shows in-frame clones only, minus some. The repertoire includes some 130,000 clones, roughly 89% of them detected once, and 0.95% to 1.5% sits in the top ten. Comments on this clone: Its matching antigen is unknown.

The CDR3 length is 15 residues. The trim removed 7 bases at V and 6 bases at J, leaving 14 bases unmatched. The V gene's germline CDR1 is SGHAT and CDR2 FQNNGV. The genes are TRBV11-2 and TRBJ1-2; TRBD1 aligns across 7 bases. The sample consisted of PBMCs. The TCR was taken from a young woman in good health and CMV-seronegative. CDR3 DNA: TGTGCCAGCAAAGAGGACAGGTTATCATTTGATGGCTACACCTTC. Amino acids: CASKEDRLSFDGYTF.